The 9 T cell receptor beta chains given below trace back to one sample, sequenced in a study of cytomegalovirus exposure and HLA in healthy donors. The study ran its PCR with 60 Vbeta and 13 Jbeta primers. The table came from immunoSEQ multiplex PCR; TCRdb's copy has only in-frame clones and leaves some out. The profile shows around 61,000 clones, almost 70% of them singletons. The sequencing sample was made of PBMCs. All receptors come from a middle-aged man in good health and CMV-seropositive.

This clone was seen a handful of times. A far larger clone differs by one base, so this is likely a read error. Other DNA sequences from this sample encode an identical CDR3 as well. V and J are TRBV5-1 and TRBJ2-1, with 12 bases lining up with TRBD2. The CDR3 contains 17 residues. V trimming: 4 bases; J trimming: 6 bases; junction bases outside the gene matches: 11. The V gene's germline CDR1 is SGHRS and CDR2 YFSETQ. In DNA form, the CDR3 reads TGCGCCAGCAGCCCTTCTCCACTAGCGGGGGGCCGCAATGAGCAGTTCTTC. Translated, it gives CASSPSPLAGGRNEQFF.

The gene calls are TRBV7-2 and TRBJ1-1, with TRBD1 matching over 8 bases. The CDR3 covers 12 residues. Per germline, CDR1 SGHTA and CDR2 FQGNSA. Trimming at V came to 5 bases and at J to 10 bases, leaving 6 bases not matched to a gene. CDR3: CASSPDREVAFF. As DNA, the CDR3 is TGTGCCAGCAGCCCGGACAGGGAGGTAGCTTTCTTT.

The chain couples TRBV7-2 to TRBJ2-5; 11 bases map to TRBD2. J was trimmed by 4 bases and V by 0 bases; bases with no gene match: 7. Germline CDR1 reads SGHTA; CDR2 reads FQGNSA. The CDR3 consists of 17 residues. The CDR3 nucleotides read TGTGCCAGCAGCTTAGCGCTGGGACTAGCGGAAGCAGAGACCCAGTACTTC. Encoded protein: CASSLALGLAEAETQYF.

The chain employs TRBV27 and TRBJ2-2; 12 nucleotides agree with TRBD1. The CDR3 totals 17 residues. CDR1 and CDR2 from the germline V gene are MNHEY and SMNVEV (reference sequence). V was pared by 5 bases and J by 5 bases, with 9 bases of the junction left unmatched. CDR3 amino acids: CASSPDRDRGLTGELFF. The CDR3, as DNA: TGTGCCAGCAGTCCCGATCGGGACAGGGGGCTGACCGGGGAGCTGTTTTTT.

The chain uses TRBV18 and TRBJ2-7; TRBD2 agrees at 10 bases. V lost 6 bases and J lost 10; bases outside the gene matches: 12. Germline CDR1 and CDR2: KGHSH and LQKENI. There are 14 residues in the CDR3. The CDR3 region is CASSLGLAEEVQYF. CDR3 nucleotides: TGTGCCAGCTCCCTCGGACTAGCGGAGGAGGTACAGTACTTC. Based on the CDR3 plus reference TRBV18 and TRBJ2-7, the full variable domain is NAGVMQNPRHLVRRRGQEARLRCSPMKGHSHVYWYRQLPEEGLKFMVYLQKENIIDESGMPKERFSAEFPKEGPSILRIQQVVRGDSAAYFCASSLGLAEEVQYFGPGTRLTVT.

This clone was seen only a few times. This chain joins TRBV9 and TRBJ2-2, with D possibly being TRBD1 (5 bases). The CDR3 runs to 17 residues. Trimming took off 0 bases at V and 8 bases at J, with 20 bases between the two ends. The V gene's germline CDR1 is SGDLS and CDR2 YYNGEE. The CDR3 is CASSVAARTSSTGELFF. The CDR3 DNA follows: TGTGCCAGCAGCGTAGCGGCCAGGACATCATCGACGGGGGAGCTGTTTTTT.

The chain joins TRBV7-8 to TRBJ2-1, with 7 positions matching TRBD1. The germline CDR1 and CDR2 sequences are SGHVS and FQNEAQ. CDR3 length: 12 residues. Trimming cost V 5 bases and J 8 bases; bases outside gene matches: 3. The CDR3 DNA sequence: TGTGCCAGCAGCGCGACAGGGCATGAGCAGTTCTTC. Translation gives CASSATGHEQFF.

This clone was detected a few times. The chain joins TRBV11-2 to TRBJ2-3, with 7 bases that match TRBD2. V lost 1 base and J lost 3; bases outside the gene matches: 4. The CDR3 is made up of 15 amino acids. Germline CDR1 and CDR2: SGHAT and FQNNGV. DNA of the CDR3: TGTGCCAGCAGCTTAGGCGGGGGTGGTACAGATACGCAGTATTTT. It is translated as CASSLGGGGTDTQYF.

The genes are TRBV11-3 and TRBJ2-5, with 12 bases matching TRBD2. The trim removed 1 base at V and 4 bases at J, leaving 1 base unmatched. This CDR3 has 15 residues. Looked up from germline, CDR1 is SGHNT and CDR2 is YENEEA. This chain's CDR3 is CASSLGGLAGETQYF. The CDR3 DNA is TGTGCCAGCAGCTTAGGGGGACTAGCGGGAGAGACCCAGTACTTC.